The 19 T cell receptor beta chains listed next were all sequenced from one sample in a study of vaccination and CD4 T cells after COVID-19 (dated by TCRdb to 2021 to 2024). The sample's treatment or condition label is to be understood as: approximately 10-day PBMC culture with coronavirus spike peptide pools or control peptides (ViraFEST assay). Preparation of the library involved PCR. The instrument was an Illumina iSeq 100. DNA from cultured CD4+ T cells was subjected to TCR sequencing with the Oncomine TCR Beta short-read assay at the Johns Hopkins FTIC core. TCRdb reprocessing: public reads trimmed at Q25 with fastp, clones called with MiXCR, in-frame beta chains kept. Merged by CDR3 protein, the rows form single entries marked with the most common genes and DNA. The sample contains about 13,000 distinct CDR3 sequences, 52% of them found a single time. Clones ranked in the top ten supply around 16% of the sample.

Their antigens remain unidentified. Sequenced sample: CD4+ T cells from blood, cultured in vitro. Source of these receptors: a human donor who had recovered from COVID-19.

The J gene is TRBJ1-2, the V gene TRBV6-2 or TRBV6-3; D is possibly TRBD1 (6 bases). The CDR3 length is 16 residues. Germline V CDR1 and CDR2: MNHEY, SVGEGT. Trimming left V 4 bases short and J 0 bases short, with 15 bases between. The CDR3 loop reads CASSSVRQAANYGYTF. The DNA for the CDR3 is TGTGCCAGCAGTTCAGTTCGACAGGCTGCTAACTATGGCTACACCTTC.

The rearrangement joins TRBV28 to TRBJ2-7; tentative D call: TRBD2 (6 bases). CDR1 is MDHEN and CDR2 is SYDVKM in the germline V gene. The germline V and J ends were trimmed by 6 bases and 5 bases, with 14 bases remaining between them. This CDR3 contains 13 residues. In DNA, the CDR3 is TGTGCCAGCAGCTTGGGGGGTTGGGACGAGCAGTACTTC. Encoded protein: CASSLGGWDEQYF.

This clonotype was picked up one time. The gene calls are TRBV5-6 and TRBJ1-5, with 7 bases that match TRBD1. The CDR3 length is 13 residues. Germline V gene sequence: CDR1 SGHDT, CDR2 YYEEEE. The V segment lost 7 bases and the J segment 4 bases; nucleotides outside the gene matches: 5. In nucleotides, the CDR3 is TGTGCCAGCTCTTCAGGGGGGAATCAGCCCCAGCATTTT. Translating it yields CASSSGGNQPQHF.

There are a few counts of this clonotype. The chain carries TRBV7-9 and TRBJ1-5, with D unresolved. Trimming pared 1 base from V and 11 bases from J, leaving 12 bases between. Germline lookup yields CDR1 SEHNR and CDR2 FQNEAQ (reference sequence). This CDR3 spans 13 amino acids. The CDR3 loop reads CASSLVPEGTQHF. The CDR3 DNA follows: TGTGCCAGCAGCTTAGTGCCAGAAGGCACCCAGCATTTT.

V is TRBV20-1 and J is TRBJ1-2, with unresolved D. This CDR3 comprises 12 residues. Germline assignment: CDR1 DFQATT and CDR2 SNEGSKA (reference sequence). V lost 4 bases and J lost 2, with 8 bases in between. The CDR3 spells CSATDKNYGYTF. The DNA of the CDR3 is TGCAGTGCTACCGACAAGAACTATGGCTACACCTTC.

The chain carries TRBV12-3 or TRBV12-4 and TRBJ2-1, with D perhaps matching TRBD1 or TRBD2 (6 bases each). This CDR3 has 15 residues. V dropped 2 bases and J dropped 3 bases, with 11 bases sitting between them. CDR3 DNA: TGTGCCAGCAGTTTATCGGGGGCCGGCTACAATGAGCAGTTCTTC. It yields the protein CASSLSGAGYNEQFF.

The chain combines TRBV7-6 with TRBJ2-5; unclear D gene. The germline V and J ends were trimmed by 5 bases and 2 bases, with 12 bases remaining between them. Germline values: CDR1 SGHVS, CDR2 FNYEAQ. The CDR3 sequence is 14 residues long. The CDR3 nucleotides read TGTGCCAGCAGCCCTCCGATGGCACAAGAGACCCAGTACTTC. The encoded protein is CASSPPMAQETQYF.

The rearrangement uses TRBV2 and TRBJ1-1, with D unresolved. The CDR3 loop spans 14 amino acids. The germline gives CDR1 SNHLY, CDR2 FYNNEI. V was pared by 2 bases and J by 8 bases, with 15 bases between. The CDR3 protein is CASSESWRQEEAFF. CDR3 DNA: TGTGCCAGCAGTGAAAGTTGGCGGCAGGAAGAAGCTTTCTTT.

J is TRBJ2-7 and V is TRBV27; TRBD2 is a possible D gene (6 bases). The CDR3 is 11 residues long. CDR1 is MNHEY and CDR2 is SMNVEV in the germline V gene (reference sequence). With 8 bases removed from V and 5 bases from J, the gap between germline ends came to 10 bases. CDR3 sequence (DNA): TGTGCCAGCGGGAGGTCGAACGAGCAGTACTTC. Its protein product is CASGRSNEQYF.

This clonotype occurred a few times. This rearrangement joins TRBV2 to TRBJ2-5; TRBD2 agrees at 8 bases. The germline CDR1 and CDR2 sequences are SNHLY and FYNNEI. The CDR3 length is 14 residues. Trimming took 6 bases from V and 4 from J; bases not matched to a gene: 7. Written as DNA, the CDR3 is TGTGCCAGCAGGAGACGGGGGGGTCCAGAGACCCAGTACTTC. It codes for CASRRRGGPETQYF. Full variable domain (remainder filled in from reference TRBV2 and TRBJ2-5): EPEVTQTPSHQVTQMGQEVILRCVPISNHLYFYWYRQILGQKVEFLVSFYNNEISEKSEIFDDQFSVERPDGSNFTLKIRSTKLEDSAMYFCASRRRGGPETQYFGPGTRLLVL.

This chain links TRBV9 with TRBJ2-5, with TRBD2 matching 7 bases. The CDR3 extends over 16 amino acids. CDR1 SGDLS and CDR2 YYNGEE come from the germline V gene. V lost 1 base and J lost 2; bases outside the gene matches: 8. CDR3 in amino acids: CASSVWASGYQETQYF. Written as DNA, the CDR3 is TGTGCCAGCAGCGTATGGGCTAGCGGATATCAAGAGACCCAGTACTTC.

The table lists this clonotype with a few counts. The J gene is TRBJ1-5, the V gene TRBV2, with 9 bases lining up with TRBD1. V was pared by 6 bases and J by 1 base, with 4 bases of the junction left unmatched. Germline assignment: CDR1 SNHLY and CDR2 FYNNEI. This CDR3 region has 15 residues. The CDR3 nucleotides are TGTGCCAGCAGCCTCGACAGGGGGAGCAATCAGCCCCAGCATTTT. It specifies CASSLDRGSNQPQHF.

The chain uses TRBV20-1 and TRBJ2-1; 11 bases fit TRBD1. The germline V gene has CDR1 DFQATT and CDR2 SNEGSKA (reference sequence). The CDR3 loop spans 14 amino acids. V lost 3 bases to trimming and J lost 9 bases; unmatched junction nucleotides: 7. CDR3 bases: TGCAGTGCTAGGACCGGGACAGGGGGAACTGAGCAGTTCTTC. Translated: CSARTGTGGTEQFF.

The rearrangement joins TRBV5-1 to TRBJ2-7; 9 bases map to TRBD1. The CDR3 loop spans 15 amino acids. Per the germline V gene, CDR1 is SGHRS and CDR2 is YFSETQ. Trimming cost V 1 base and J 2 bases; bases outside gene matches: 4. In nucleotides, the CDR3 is TGCGCCAGCAGCTTGACTGGGACAGGGACCTACGAGCAGTACTTC. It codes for CASSLTGTGTYEQYF.

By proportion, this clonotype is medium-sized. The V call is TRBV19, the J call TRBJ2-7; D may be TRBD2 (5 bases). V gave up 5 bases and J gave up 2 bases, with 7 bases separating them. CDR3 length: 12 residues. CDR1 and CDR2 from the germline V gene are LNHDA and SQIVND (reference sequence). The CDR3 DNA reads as TGTGCCAGTAGTGCCGGGACCTACGAGCAGTACTTC. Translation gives CASSAGTYEQYF.

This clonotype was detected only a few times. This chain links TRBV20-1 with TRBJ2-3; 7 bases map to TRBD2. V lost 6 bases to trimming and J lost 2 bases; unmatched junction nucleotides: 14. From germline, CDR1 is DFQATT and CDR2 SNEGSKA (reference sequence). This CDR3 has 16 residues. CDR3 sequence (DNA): TGCAGTGCCCGCGACATGGCTAGCGGACCCACAGATACGCAGTATTTT. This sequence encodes CSARDMASGPTDTQYF.

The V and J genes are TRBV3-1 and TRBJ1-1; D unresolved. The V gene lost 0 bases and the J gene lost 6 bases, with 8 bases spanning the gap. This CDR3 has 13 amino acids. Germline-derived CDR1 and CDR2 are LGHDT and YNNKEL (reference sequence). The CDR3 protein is CASSQEGSSEAFF. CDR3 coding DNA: TGTGCCAGCAGCCAAGAAGGAAGTTCTGAAGCTTTCTTT. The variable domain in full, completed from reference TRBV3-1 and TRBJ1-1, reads DTAVSQTPKYLVTQMGNDKSIKCEQNLGHDTMYWYKQDSKKFLKIMFSYNNKELIINETVPNRFSPKSPDKAHLNLHINSLELGDSAVYFCASSQEGSSEAFFGQGTRLTVV.

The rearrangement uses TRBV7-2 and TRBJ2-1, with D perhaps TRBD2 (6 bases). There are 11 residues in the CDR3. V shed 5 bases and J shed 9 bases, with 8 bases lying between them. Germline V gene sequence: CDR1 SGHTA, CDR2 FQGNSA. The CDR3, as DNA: TGTGCCAGCAGCCCAGCGGGTGAGCAGTTCTTC. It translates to CASSPAGEQFF.

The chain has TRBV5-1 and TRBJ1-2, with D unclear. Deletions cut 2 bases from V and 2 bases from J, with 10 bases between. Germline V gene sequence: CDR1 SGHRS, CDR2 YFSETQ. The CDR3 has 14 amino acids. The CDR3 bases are TGCGCCAGCAGCTTTACAGTGGGCAACTATGGCTACACCTTC. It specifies CASSFTVGNYGYTF.